The 18 T cell receptor beta chains in this list originate from one sample, sequenced in a study of vaccination and CD4 T cells after COVID-19. The assay that was used to sequence DNA from cultured CD4+ T cells was the Oncomine TCR Beta short-read assay. From the PCR reads, TCRdb called clonotypes with MiXCR, one entry per CDR3 protein. The table lists roughly 9,700 distinct CDR3 sequences, 50% to 70% of them singletons, with roughly a quarter in the top ten. Treatment here: approximately 10-day PBMC culture with coronavirus spike peptide pools or control peptides (ViraFEST assay). Their cognate antigens are unknown. The source material was CD4+ T cells from blood, cultured in vitro. Receptors were obtained from a human donor who had recovered from COVID-19.

This sequence joins TRBV7-8 and TRBJ1-1; TRBD1 might be the D (5 bases). The CDR3 covers 15 residues. Germline assignment: CDR1 SGHVS and CDR2 FQNEAQ. The V end was cut by 3 bases, the J end by 3 bases, with 14 bases between. CDR3 region: CASSFGMLGDTEAFF. Here the CDR3 DNA reads TGTGCCAGCAGCTTCGGGATGTTGGGGGACACTGAAGCTTTCTTT.

The chain carries TRBV6-1 and TRBJ1-5, with no clear D. Per germline, CDR1 MNHNS and CDR2 SASEGT. The V end was cut by 6 bases, the J end by 0 bases, with 3 bases between. The CDR3 totals 12 residues. The CDR3 region has the DNA TGTGCCAGCAGCCATAGCAATCAGCCCCAGCATTTT. This sequence encodes CASSHSNQPQHF.

This clonotype qualifies as large. CDR3 protein: CASSGISGETQYF. CDR3 DNA: TGCGCCAGCAGCGGGATCTCTGGGGAGACCCAGTACTTC. The J gene is TRBJ2-5, the V gene TRBV5-1; the D is unclear. This CDR3 has 13 residues. Germline CDR1 SGHRS, CDR2 YFSETQ. The V and J ends lost 4 bases and 5 bases respectively, with 12 bases between them.

The chain employs TRBV4-3 and TRBJ2-7, with 10 bases lining up with TRBD2. CDR1 and CDR2 (germline): LGHNA, YSLEER. CDR3 length: 16 amino acids. The V and J ends lost 2 bases and 2 bases, in that order; junction bases with no gene match: 6. The CDR3 DNA reads as TGCGCCAGCAGCCAACCGGGACTAGCGCGAACCTACGAGCAGTACTTC. This codes for CASSQPGLARTYEQYF.

The V and J genes are TRBV14 and TRBJ1-2; TRBD1 is a possible D gene (5 bases). The V gene's germline CDR1 is SGHDN and CDR2 FVKESK. V gave up 6 bases and J gave up 4 bases, with 18 bases separating them. This CDR3 contains 15 residues. CDR3 nucleotides: TGTGCCAGCAGAGGGGCTGGCCAGGCGAGCTATGGCTACACCTTC. Amino acid sequence: CASRGAGQASYGYTF.

V gene TRBV12-5 combines with J gene TRBJ2-3; D unresolved. This CDR3 is built from 11 residues. V was pared by 6 bases and J by 6 bases, with 7 bases between. Looked up from germline, CDR1 is LGHNT and CDR2 is FRNRAP. CDR3 amino acids: CASGATDTQYF. CDR3 in DNA: TGTGCTAGTGGGGCTACGGATACGCAGTATTTT.

This clonotype was picked up a small number of times. The chain carries TRBV18 and TRBJ1-1; TRBD1 might be the D (5 bases). Germline values: CDR1 KGHSH, CDR2 LQKENI. V dropped 4 bases and J dropped 5 bases, with 11 bases sitting between them. The CDR3 sequence is 13 residues long. The CDR3 here is CASSRGTVTEAFF. The CDR3 DNA follows: TGTGCCAGCTCACGAGGGACGGTAACTGAAGCTTTCTTT.

This clonotype appeared a few times. The gene calls are TRBV6-1 and TRBJ2-5; 13 bases fit TRBD2. The germline V gene encodes CDR1 MNHNS and CDR2 SASEGT. V dropped 6 bases and J dropped 5; count of bases not matched to a gene: 9. The CDR3 extends over 16 amino acids. The CDR3 DNA reads as TGTGCCAGCAGCCACCCCGGACTAGCGGGAGAGGAGACCCAGTACTTC. It yields the protein CASSHPGLAGEETQYF.

Comment on this clonotype: Germline is not matched at one junction end, which may reflect a read error. V usage is TRBV27 and J usage is TRBJ1-1, with no clear D. Germline V gives CDR1 MNHEY, CDR2 SMNVEV (reference sequence). This CDR3 has 13 amino acids. The CDR3 DNA is TGTGTCAGCAGTTTCGCGGAAAACACTGAAGCTTTCTTT. As protein: CVSSFAENTEAFF.

J is TRBJ1-6 and V is TRBV20-1, with a tentative D call TRBD1 (5 bases). Trimming pared 5 bases from V and 8 bases from J, leaving 13 bases between. Germline CDR1 DFQATT, CDR2 SNEGSKA (reference sequence). This CDR3 contains 13 residues. CDR3 residues: CSAGRVPDSPLHF. CDR3 sequence (DNA): TGCAGTGCTGGCAGGGTTCCCGATTCACCCCTCCACTTT.

The DNA of the CDR3 is TGTGCCAGCGCTGTGGGGTTCGACACCGGGGAGCTGTTTTTT. Its protein is CASAVGFDTGELFF. The chain links TRBV7-9 to TRBJ2-2; D remains unclear. Between the trimmed V and J ends, which lost 8 bases and 3 bases, there was a span of 13 bases. This CDR3 comprises 14 residues. The V gene's germline CDR1 is SEHNR and CDR2 FQNEAQ (reference sequence).

This rearrangement joins TRBV2 to TRBJ2-2, with a possible D match to TRBD2 (6 bases). Germline values: CDR1 SNHLY, CDR2 FYNNEI. Trimming left V 5 bases short and J 5 bases short, with 12 bases between. The CDR3 is made up of 14 amino acids. Written as DNA, the CDR3 is TGTGCCAGCAGTAGGGACTCGTCGACCGGGGAGCTGTTTTTT. It specifies CASSRDSSTGELFF.

V and J are TRBV2 and TRBJ2-7; D is unresolved. Looked up from germline, CDR1 is SNHLY and CDR2 is FYNNEI. The CDR3 runs 12 residues. V was cut by 8 bases and J by 0 bases, with 8 bases left in between. This chain's CDR3 is CASRVNSYEQYF. DNA for the CDR3: TGTGCCAGCCGGGTCAACTCCTACGAGCAGTACTTC.

The chain joins TRBV6-1 to TRBJ2-3; D unclear. The CDR3 loop spans 11 amino acids. Germline values: CDR1 MNHNS, CDR2 SASEGT. V was cut by 8 bases and J by 8 bases, with 11 bases left in between. DNA of the CDR3: TGTGCCAGCTCGACGATGGGTACGCAGTATTTT. It encodes CASSTMGTQYF.

The rearrangement links TRBV24-1 to TRBJ2-5; 7 bases match TRBD1. The CDR3 loop spans 14 amino acids. Germline CDR1 and CDR2: KGHDR and SFDVKD. V gave up 6 bases and J gave up 5 bases; unmatched junction bases: 8. The CDR3 loop is CATSRAGGPETQYF. CDR3 bases: TGTGCCACCAGTCGGGCAGGGGGTCCGGAGACCCAGTACTTC.

This clonotype was found a few times. The V and J genes are TRBV11-2 and TRBJ1-2; 8 bases are a match to TRBD1. J lost 4 bases, V lost 5 bases, and 3 bases had no gene match. Germline V lookup: CDR1 SGHAT, CDR2 FQNNGV. This CDR3 comprises 13 residues. CDR3 nucleotides: TGTGCCAGCAGCAGGGACAGGATCTATGGCTACACCTTC. It is translated as CASSRDRIYGYTF.

The chain is built from TRBV7-8 and TRBJ1-5; D remains unclear. Looked up from germline, CDR1 is SGHVS and CDR2 is FQNEAQ. Deletions cut 1 base from V and 3 bases from J, with 7 bases between. The CDR3 is 14 residues long. CDR3 nucleotides: TGTGCCAGCAGCTTAGAGTCACTCAATCAGCCCCAGCATTTT. The encoded protein is CASSLESLNQPQHF.

The chain carries TRBV7-2 and TRBJ2-7, with 8 bases fitting TRBD1. Trimming removed 4 bases from V and 3 bases from J; junction bases left unmatched: 2. Germline V lookup: CDR1 SGHTA, CDR2 FQGNSA. The CDR3 runs 13 residues. The CDR3 here is CASSSTGGYEQYF. As DNA, the CDR3 is TGTGCCAGCAGCTCTACAGGGGGCTACGAGCAGTACTTC.